This TCR beta chain appears in the sequencing data of a study of cytomegalovirus exposure and HLA in healthy donors. The CDR3 is 16 amino acids. V dropped 3 bases and J dropped 7; count of bases not matched to a gene: 14. Per germline, CDR1 MGHRA and CDR2 YSYEKL. This PCR relied on a set of 60 Vbeta primers and 13 Jbeta primers. Assay used: immunoSEQ multiplex PCR; TCRdb lists only in-frame clones, some missing. The sample comprises some 120,000 clones, roughly four fifths of which are singletons, and 1.6% rests with the top ten. Specimen: PBMCs. The clonotype was recovered from a young woman in good health and CMV-seronegative. This chain uses TRBV4-1 with TRBJ1-2, with 7 positions matching TRBD1. CDR3 sequence reads: CASSHVWGQTIGGYTF. CDR3 coding DNA: TGCGCCAGCAGCCACGTATGGGGACAGACTATAGGTGGCTACACCTTC.